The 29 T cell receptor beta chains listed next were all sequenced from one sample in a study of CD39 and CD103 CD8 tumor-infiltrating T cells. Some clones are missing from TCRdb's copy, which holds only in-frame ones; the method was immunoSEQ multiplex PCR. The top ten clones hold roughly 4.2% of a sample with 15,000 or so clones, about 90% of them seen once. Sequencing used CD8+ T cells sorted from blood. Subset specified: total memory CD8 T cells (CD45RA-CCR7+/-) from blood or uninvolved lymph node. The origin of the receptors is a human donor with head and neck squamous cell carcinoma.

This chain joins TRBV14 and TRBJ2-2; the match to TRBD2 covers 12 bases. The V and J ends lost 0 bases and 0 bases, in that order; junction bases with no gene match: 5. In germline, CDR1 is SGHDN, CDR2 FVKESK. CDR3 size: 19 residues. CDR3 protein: CASSQDVTSGGSNTGELFF. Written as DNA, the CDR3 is TGTGCCAGCAGCCAAGACGTCACTAGCGGGGGGTCGAACACCGGGGAGCTGTTTTTT.

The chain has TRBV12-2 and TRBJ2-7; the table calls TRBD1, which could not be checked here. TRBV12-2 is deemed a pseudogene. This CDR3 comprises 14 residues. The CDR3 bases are TGTGCAAGTCGGCCCACCAGGGTTACTCTCGAGCAGTACTTC. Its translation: CASRPTRVTLEQYF.

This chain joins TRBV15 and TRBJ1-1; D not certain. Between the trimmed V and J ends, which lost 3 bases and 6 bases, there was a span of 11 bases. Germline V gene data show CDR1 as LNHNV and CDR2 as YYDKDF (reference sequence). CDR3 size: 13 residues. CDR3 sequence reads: CATSSHTLPEAFF. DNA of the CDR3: TGTGCCACCAGCAGTCATACGCTTCCTGAAGCTTTCTTT.

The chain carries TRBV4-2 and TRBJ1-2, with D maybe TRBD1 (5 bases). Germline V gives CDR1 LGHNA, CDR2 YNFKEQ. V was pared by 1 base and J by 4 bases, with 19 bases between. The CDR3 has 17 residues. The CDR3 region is CASSQAAQPPGPYGYTF. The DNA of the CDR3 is TGTGCCAGCAGCCAAGCTGCTCAACCGCCGGGGCCCTATGGCTACACCTTC.

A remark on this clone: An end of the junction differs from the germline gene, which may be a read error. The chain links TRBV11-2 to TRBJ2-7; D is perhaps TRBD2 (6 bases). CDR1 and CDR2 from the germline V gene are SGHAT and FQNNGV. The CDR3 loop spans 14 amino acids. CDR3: CASSPRDLLYGQYF. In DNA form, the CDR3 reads TGTGCCAGCAGCCCTCGGGACTTATTATACGGGCAGTACTTC. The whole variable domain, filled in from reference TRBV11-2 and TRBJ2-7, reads EAGVAQSPRYKIIEKRQSVAFWCNPISGHATLYWYQQILGQGPKLLIQFQNNGVVDDSQLPKDRFSAERLKGVDSTLKIQPAKLEDSAVYLCASSPRDLLYGQYFGPGTRLTVT.

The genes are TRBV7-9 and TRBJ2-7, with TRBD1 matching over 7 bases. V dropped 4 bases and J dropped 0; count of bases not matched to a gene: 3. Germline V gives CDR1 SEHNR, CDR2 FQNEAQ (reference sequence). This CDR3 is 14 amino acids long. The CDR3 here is CASSSRDSSYEQYF. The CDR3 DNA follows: TGTGCCAGCAGCTCCCGGGACAGCTCCTACGAGCAGTACTTC.

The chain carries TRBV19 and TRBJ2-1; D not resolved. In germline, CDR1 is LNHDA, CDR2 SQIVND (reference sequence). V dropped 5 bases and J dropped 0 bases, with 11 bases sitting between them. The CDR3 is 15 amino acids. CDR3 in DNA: TGTGCCAGTAGTGTGGCTCCGAGCTCCTACAATGAGCAGTTCTTC. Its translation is CASSVAPSSYNEQFF.

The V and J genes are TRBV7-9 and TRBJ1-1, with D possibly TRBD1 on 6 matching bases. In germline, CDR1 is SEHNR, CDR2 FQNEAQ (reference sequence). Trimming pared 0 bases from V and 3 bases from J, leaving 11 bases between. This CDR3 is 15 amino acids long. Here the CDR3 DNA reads TGTGCCAGCAGCTTAGCGACAGGTCATCACACTGAAGCTTTCTTT. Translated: CASSLATGHHTEAFF. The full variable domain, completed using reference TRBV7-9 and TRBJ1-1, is DTGVSQNPRHKITKRGQNVTFRCDPISEHNRLYWYRQTLGQGPEFLTYFQNEAQLEKSRLLSDRFSAERPKGSFSTLEIQRTEQGDSAMYLCASSLATGHHTEAFFGQGTRLTVV.

The CDR3 loop is CASSFRGAGTDTQYF. The CDR3 bases are TGCGCCAGCAGCTTCAGGGGAGCAGGCACAGATACGCAGTATTTT. V and J are TRBV5-1 and TRBJ2-3; D might be TRBD1 (6 bases). V lost 2 bases and J 1 base, leaving 11 bases between the germline ends. Germline V gene lookup returns CDR1 SGHRS and CDR2 YFSETQ. There are 15 residues in the CDR3.

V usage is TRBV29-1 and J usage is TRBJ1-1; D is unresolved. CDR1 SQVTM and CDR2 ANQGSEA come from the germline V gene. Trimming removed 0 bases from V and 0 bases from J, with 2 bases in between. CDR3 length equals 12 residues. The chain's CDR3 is CSVEEMNTEAFF. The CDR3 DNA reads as TGCAGCGTTGAAGAGATGAACACTGAAGCTTTCTTT.

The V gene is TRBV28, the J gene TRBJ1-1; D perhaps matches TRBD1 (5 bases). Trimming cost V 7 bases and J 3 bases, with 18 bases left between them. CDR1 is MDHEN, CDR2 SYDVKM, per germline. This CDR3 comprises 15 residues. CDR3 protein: CASTVRGSGDTEAFF. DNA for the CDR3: TGTGCCAGCACCGTGAGGGGATCGGGGGACACTGAAGCTTTCTTT.

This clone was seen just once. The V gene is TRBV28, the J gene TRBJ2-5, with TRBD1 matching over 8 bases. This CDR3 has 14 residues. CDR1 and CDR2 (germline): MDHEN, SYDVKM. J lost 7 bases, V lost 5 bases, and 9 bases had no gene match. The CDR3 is CASSLRTGPGTQYF. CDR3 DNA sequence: TGTGCCAGCAGTCTACGGACAGGGCCGGGGACCCAGTACTTC.

The DNA for the CDR3 is TGTGCCAGCAGCTTAAGGACCTACGAGCAGTACTTC. This codes for CASSLRTYEQYF. This chain uses TRBV7-9 with TRBJ2-7, with D hard to call. Germline V CDR1 and CDR2: SEHNR, FQNEAQ (reference sequence). The CDR3 has 12 amino acids. Deletions cut 2 bases from V and 2 bases from J, with 4 bases between. Drawing the rest from reference TRBV7-9 and TRBJ2-7, the complete variable domain is DTGVSQNPRHKITKRGQNVTFRCDPISEHNRLYWYRQTLGQGPEFLTYFQNEAQLEKSRLLSDRFSAERPKGSFSTLEIQRTEQGDSAMYLCASSLRTYEQYFGPGTRLTVT.

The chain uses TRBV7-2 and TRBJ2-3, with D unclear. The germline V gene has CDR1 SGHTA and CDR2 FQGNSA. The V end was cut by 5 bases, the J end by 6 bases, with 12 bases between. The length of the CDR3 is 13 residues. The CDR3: CASSRSPGDTQYF. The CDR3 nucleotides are TGTGCCAGCAGCCGATCGCCTGGGGATACGCAGTATTTT.

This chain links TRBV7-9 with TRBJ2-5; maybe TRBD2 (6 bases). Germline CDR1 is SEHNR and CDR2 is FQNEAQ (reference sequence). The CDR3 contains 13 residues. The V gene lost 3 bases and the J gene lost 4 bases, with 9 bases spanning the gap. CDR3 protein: CASSFGGSETQYF. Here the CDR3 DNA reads TGTGCCAGCAGCTTCGGGGGATCAGAGACCCAGTACTTC.

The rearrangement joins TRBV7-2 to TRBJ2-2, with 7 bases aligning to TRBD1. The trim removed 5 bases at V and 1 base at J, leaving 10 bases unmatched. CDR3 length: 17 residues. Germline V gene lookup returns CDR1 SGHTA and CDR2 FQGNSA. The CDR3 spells CASSDINRGMNTGELFF. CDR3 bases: TGTGCCAGCAGCGACATCAACAGGGGTATGAACACCGGGGAGCTGTTTTTT. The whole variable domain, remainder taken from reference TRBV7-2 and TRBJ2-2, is GAGVSQSPSNKVTEKGKDVELRCDPISGHTALYWYRQSLGQGLEFLIYFQGNSAPDKSGLPSDRFSAERTGGSVSTLTIQRTQQEDSAVYLCASSDINRGMNTGELFFGEGSRLTVL.

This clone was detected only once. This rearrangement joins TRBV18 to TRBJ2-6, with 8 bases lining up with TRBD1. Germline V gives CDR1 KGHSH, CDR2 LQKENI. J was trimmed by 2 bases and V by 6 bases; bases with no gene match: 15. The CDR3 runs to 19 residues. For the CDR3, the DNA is TGTGCCAGCTCCTTTGAGGTGGACAGGGACATTGCTGGGGCCAACGTCCTGACTTTC. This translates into CASSFEVDRDIAGANVLTF.

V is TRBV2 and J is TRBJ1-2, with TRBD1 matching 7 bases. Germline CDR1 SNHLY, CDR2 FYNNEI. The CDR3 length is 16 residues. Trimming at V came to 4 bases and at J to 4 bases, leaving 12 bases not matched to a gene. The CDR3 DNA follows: TGTGCCAGCAGTGGGCCGAGACAGGGCCGAATCTATGGCTACACCTTC. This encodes CASSGPRQGRIYGYTF.

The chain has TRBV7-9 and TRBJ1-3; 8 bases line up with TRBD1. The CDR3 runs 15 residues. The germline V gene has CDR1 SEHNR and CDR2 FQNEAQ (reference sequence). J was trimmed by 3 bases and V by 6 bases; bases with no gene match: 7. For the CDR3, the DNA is TGTGCCAGCAGGTCAGGGGGCGCGGTTGGAAACACCATATATTTT. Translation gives CASRSGGAVGNTIYF.

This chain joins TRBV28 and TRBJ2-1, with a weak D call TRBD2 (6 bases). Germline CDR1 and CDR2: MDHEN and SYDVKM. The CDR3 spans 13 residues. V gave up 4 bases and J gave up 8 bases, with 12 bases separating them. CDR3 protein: CASSSKPGDEQFF. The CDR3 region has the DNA TGTGCCAGCAGTTCTAAGCCGGGGGATGAGCAGTTCTTC.

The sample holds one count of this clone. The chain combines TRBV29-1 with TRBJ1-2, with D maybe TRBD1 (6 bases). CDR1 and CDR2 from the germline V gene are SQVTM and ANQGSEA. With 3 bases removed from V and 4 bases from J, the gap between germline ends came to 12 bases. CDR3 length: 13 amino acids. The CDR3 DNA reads TGCAGCGTTGACCAGGGGCCGCTCTATGGCTACACCTTC. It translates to CSVDQGPLYGYTF.

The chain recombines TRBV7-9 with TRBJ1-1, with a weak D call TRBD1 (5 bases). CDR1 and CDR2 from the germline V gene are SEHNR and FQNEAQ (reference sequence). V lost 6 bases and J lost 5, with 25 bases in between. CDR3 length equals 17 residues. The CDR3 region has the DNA TGTGCCAGCAGTCCCAGGGCGGGCAGCGTGTATTCGACTGAAGCTTTCTTT. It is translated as CASSPRAGSVYSTEAFF.

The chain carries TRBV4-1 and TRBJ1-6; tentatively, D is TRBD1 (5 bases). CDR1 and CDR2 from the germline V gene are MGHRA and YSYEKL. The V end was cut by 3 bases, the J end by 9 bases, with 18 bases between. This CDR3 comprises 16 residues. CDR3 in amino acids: CASSHYGTSGSSPLHF. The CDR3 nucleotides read TGCGCCAGCAGCCACTACGGGACTTCTGGGAGTTCACCCCTCCACTTT.

In nucleotides, the CDR3 is TGTGCCAGTAGTATTTACCCCTCTACAGGCGCGGGCTCCTACAATGAGCAGTTCTTC. This encodes CASSIYPSTGAGSYNEQFF. The chain uses TRBV19 and TRBJ2-1; either TRBD1 or TRBD2 may supply D (5 bases each). Germline CDR1 and CDR2: LNHDA and SQIVND (reference sequence). The CDR3 is 19 residues long. V lost 3 bases and J lost 0, with 21 bases in between.

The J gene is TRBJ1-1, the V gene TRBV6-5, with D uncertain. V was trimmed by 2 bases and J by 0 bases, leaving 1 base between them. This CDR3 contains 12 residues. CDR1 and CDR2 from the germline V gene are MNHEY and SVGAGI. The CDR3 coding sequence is TGTGCCAGCAGTTACCTGAACACTGAAGCTTTCTTT. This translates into CASSYLNTEAFF.

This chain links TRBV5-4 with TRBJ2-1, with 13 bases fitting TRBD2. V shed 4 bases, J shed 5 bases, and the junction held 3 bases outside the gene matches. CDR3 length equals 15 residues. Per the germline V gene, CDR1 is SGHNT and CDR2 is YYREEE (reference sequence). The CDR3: CASSTGLAGNNEQFF. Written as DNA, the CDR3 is TGTGCCAGCAGCACGGGACTAGCGGGGAACAATGAGCAGTTCTTC.

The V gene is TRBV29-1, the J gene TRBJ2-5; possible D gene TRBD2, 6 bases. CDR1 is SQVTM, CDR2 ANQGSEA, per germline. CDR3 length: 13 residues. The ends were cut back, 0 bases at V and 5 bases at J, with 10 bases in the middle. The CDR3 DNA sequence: TGCAGCGTTGAAGATGGGGGGATCGAGACCCAGTACTTC. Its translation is CSVEDGGIETQYF.

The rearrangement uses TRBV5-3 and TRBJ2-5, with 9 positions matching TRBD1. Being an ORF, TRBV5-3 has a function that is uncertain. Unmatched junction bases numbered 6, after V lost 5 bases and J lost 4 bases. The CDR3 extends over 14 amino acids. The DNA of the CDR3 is TGTGCCAGAAGGAGGGGACAGGGCATAGAGACCCAGTACTTC. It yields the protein CARRRGQGIETQYF.

The CDR3 loop reads CASSSLSHPTDSTDTQYF. The DNA for the CDR3 is TGTGCCAGCAGCTCCCTCTCACATCCGACAGACAGCACAGATACGCAGTATTTT. This chain connects TRBV11-2 to TRBJ2-3, with D possibly TRBD1 on 5 matching bases. Germline-derived CDR1 and CDR2 are SGHAT and FQNNGV. The CDR3 is 18 amino acids. Trimming took 4 bases from V and 0 from J, leaving 20 bases between them.